Shown below are 5 T cell receptor beta chains from a single sample sequenced in a study of CD8+CD57+ T cells in acquired aplastic anemia. Genomic DNA was employed as the template in profiling TCR beta VDJ and CDR3. TCRdb independently ran MiXCR on the reads; one entry per CDR3 protein. The sample records about 180,000 distinct CDR3 sequences, around 48% being singletons. Flow cytometry had shown expanded CD8+CD57+ cells in the patients chosen for sequencing. Sequencing was done on a sample of sorted CD4+, CD8+, or CD8+CD57+ T cells (not recorded which) from PBMCs. The receptor set was obtained from a human donor with aplastic anemia.

With respect to this clonotype: The junction does not match germline at one end; this may be a read error. This sequence joins TRBV25-1 and TRBJ1-1; 7 bases agree with TRBD1. The CDR3 sequence is 13 residues long. Germline V gives CDR1 MGHDK, CDR2 SYGVNS. The CDR3 loop is CASSGAGTVIYLF. The CDR3 DNA reads TGTGCCAGCAGTGGGGCCGGGACAGTGATTTATCTCTTT.

This clonotype was seen repeatedly, ten times or more. The chain is built from TRBV20-1 and TRBJ2-1; 12 positions agree with TRBD2. Trimming cost V 6 bases and J 7 bases; bases outside gene matches: 1. This CDR3 is 12 amino acids long. CDR1 and CDR2 from the germline V gene are DFQATT and SNEGSKA (reference sequence). The CDR3 nucleotides are TGCAGTGCCCTAGCGGGAGGGAATGAGCAGTTCTTC. Amino acid sequence: CSALAGGNEQFF.

The rearrangement uses TRBV7-9 and TRBJ2-7, with unresolved D. Trimming took off 0 bases at V and 5 bases at J, with 5 bases between the two ends. The CDR3 is made up of 12 amino acids. Germline CDR1 and CDR2: SEHNR and FQNEAQ (reference sequence). The CDR3 loop reads CASSLASNEQYF. The CDR3 DNA follows: TGTGCCAGCAGCTTAGCTTCGAACGAGCAGTACTTC.

The chain joins TRBV20-1 to TRBJ1-2; 8 bases align to TRBD1. Trimming cost V 2 bases and J 11 bases; bases outside gene matches: 10. The germline gives CDR1 DFQATT, CDR2 SNEGSKA (reference sequence). CDR3 size: 13 residues. The CDR3 sequence: CSARTTGVGWYTF. CDR3 nucleotides: TGCAGTGCTAGAACGACAGGGGTAGGGTGGTACACCTTC.

The chain links TRBV10-3 to TRBJ1-6; D not certain. CDR1 is ENHRY and CDR2 is SYGVKD in the germline V gene. The CDR3 totals 19 residues. V lost 3 bases, J lost 3 bases, and 21 bases lay in between. CDR3 coding DNA: TGTGCCATCAGTGATTCGGTGGACGCTCCCTTAGGCTATAATTCACCCCTCCACTTT. Its translation is CAISDSVDAPLGYNSPLHF.